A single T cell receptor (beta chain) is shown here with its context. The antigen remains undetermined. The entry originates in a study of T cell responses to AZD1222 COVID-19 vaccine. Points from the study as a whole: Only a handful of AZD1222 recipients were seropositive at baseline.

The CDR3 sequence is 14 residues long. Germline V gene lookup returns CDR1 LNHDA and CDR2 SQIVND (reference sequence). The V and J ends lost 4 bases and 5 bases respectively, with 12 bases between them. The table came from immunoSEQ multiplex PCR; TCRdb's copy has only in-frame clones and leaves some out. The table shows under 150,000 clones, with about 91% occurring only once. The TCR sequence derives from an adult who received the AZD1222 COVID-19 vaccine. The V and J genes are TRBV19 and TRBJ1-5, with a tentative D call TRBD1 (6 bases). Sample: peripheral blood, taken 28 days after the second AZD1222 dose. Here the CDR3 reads CASSREGVDQPQHF. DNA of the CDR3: TGTGCCAGTAGTAGGGAGGGGGTTGATCAGCCCCAGCATTTT. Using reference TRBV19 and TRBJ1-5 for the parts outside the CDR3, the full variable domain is DGGITQSPKYLFRKEGQNVTLSCEQNLNHDAMYWYRQDPGQGLRLIYYSQIVNDFQKGDIAEGYSVSREKKESFPLTVTSAQKNPTAFYLCASSREGVDQPQHFGDGTRLSIL.